This T cell receptor beta chain emerged from a study of T-cell memory formation after mild COVID-19. As for the study in general: TCR clusters were mostly donor specific.

The table lists this clonotype with a few counts. Its antigen remains unidentified. CDR3 length equals 17 residues. The V gene lost 8 bases and the J gene lost 0 bases, with 19 bases spanning the gap. Per the germline V gene, CDR1 is SGHVS and CDR2 is FQNEAQ. TCRdb processed the 5' RACE reads anew with MiXCR; each CDR3 protein has one entry. The repertoire holds roughly 550,000 distinct CDR3 sequences, with approximately 20% as singletons. Study-wide findings and caveats: CD4/CD8 balance characterized clones contracting day 15 to 85, and CD4+ skew characterized later expanders. Cross-reactive memory seemingly joined, as some responding clones were found in pre-infection memory.

The receptor's source is an adult woman who had mild COVID-19 (a few samples of this study predate the infection). Cell type and time point are not known. J is TRBJ2-2 and V is TRBV7-8; D is undetermined. Specimen: PBMCs or a T cell subset sorted from them (not recorded which). CDR3 DNA: TGTGCCAGCCATCAGAAGGCCGAGCAGGCGAACACCGGGGAGCTGTTTTTT. This translates into CASHQKAEQANTGELFF.